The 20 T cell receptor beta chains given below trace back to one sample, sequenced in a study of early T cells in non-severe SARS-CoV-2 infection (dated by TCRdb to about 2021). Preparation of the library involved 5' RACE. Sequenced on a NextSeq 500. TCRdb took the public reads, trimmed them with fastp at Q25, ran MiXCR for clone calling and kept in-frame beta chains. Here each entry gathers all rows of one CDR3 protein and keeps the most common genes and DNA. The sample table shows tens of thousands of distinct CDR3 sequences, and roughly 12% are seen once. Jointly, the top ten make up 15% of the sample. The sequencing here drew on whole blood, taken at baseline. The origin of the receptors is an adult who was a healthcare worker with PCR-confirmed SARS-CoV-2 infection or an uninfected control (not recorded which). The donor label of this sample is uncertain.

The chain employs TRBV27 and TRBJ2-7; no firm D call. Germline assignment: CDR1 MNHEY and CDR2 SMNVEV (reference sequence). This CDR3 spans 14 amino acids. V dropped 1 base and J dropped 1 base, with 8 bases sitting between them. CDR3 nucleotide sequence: TGTGCCAGCAGTTTATACGGAACGTCCTACGAGCAGTACTTC. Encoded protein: CASSLYGTSYEQYF.

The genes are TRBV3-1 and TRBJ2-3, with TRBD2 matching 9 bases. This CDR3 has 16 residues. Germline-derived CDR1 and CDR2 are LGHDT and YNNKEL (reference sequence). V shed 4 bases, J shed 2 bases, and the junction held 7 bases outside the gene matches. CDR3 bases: TGTGCCAGCAGCCCCCTAAGCGGGGGGACCACAGATACGCAGTATTTT. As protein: CASSPLSGGTTDTQYF.

DNA for the CDR3: TGTGCCAGCAGCCAAGGACAGCTATTTAATGAAAAACTGTTTTTT. Translation gives CASSQGQLFNEKLFF. This sequence joins TRBV14 and TRBJ1-4; D is possibly TRBD1 (5 bases). The germline CDR1 and CDR2 sequences are SGHDN and FVKESK. The CDR3 covers 15 residues. V lost 1 base to trimming and J lost 4 bases, with 10 bases between them.

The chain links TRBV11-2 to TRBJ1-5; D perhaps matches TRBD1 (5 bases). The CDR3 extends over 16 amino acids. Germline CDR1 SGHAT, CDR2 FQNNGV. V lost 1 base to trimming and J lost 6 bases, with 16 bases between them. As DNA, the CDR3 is TGTGCCAGCAGCTTAGGGTACCAGGGAGAAGTTCAGCCCCAGCATTTT. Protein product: CASSLGYQGEVQPQHF.

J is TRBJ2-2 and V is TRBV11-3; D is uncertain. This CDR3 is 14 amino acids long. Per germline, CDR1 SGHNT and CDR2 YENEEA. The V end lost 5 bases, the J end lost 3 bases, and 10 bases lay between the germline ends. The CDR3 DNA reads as TGTGCCAGCAGCCGCGGATCATACACCGGGGAGCTGTTTTTT. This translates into CASSRGSYTGELFF.

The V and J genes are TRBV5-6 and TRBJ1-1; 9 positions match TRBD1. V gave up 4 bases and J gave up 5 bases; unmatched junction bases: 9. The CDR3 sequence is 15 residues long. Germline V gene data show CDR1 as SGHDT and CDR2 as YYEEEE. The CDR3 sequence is CASSNTGGSRTEAFF. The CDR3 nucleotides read TGTGCCAGCAGCAACACAGGGGGCAGTAGGACTGAAGCTTTCTTT.

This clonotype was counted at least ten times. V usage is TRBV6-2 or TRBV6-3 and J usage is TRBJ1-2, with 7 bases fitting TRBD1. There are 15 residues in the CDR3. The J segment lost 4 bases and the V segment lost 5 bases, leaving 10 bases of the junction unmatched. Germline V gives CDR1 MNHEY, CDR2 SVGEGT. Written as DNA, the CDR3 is TGTGCCAGCAGTCCAGGGCGAACAGGGGCCTATGGCTACACCTTC. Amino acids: CASSPGRTGAYGYTF.

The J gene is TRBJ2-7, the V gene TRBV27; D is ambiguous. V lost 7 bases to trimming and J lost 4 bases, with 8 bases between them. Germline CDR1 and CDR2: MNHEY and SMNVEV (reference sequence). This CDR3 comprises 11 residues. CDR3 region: CASTLLYEQYF. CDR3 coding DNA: TGTGCCAGCACCTTGTTGTACGAGCAGTACTTC.

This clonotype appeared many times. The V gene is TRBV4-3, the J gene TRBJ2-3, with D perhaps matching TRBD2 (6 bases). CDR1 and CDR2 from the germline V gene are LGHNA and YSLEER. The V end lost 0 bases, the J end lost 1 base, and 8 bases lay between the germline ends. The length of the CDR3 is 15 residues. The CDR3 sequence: CASSQEGTGTDTQYF. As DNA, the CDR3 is TGCGCCAGCAGCCAAGAAGGGACTGGCACAGATACGCAGTATTTT.

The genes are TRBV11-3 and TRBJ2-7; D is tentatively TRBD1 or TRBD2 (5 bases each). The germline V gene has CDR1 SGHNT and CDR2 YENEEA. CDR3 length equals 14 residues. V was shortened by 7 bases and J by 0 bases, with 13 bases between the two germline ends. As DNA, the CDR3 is TGTGCCAGCATGCTGAGGGGCCTCTCCTACGAGCAGTACTTC. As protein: CASMLRGLSYEQYF.

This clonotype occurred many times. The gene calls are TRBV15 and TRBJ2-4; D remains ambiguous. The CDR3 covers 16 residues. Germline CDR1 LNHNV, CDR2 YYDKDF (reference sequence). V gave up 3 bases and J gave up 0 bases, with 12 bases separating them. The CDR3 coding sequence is TGTGCCACCAGCAGTTTGGTAGACCTAGCCAAAAACATTCAGTACTTC. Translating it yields CATSSLVDLAKNIQYF. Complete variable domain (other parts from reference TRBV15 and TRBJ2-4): DAMVIQNPRYQVTQFGKPVTLSCSQTLNHNVMYWYQQKSSQAPKLLFHYYDKDFNNEADTPDNFQSRRPNTSFCFLDIRSPGLGDTAMYLCATSSLVDLAKNIQYFGAGTRLSVL.

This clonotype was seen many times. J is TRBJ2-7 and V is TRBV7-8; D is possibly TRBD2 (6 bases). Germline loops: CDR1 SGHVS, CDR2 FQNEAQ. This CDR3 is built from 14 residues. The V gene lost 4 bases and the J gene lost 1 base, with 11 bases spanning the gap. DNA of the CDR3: TGTGCCAGCAGCTCTCGACTAGTTTCCTACGAGCAGTACTTC. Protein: CASSSRLVSYEQYF. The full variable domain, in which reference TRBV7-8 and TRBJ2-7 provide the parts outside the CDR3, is GAGVSQSPRYKVAKRGQDVALRCDPISGHVSLFWYQQALGQGPEFLTYFQNEAQLDKSGLPSDRFFAERPEGSVSTLKIQRTQQEDSAVYLCASSSRLVSYEQYFGPGTRLTVT.

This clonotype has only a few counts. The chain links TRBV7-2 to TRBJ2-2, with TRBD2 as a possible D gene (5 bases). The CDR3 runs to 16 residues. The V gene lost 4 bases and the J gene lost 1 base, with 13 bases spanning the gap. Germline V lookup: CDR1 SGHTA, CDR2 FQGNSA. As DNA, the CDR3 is TGTGCCAGCAGCTATCTAGGACTCGAGAACACCGGGGAGCTGTTTTTT. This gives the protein CASSYLGLENTGELFF.

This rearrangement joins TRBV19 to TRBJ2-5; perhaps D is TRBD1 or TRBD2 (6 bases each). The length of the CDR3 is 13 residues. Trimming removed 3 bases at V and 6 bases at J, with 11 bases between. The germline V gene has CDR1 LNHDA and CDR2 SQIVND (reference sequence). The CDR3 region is CASSIEGGKTQYF. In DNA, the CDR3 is TGTGCCAGTAGTATTGAGGGGGGAAAGACCCAGTACTTC.

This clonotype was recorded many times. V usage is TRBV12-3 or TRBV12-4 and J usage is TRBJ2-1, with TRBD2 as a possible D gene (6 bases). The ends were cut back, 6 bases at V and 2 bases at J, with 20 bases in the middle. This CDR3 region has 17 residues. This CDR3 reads CASRRSGQAGPYNEQFF. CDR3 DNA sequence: TGTGCCAGCAGAAGGTCAGGTCAGGCGGGGCCCTACAATGAGCAGTTCTTC.

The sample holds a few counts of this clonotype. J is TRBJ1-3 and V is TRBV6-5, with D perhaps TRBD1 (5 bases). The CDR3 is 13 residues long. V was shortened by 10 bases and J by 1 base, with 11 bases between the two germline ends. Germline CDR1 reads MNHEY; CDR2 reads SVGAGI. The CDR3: CATKEGSGNTIYF. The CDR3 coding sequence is TGTGCCACCAAGGAGGGGTCTGGAAACACCATATATTTT.

This CDR3 is CASSQDAFPHLSDEQFF. The CDR3 DNA follows: TGCGCCAGCAGCCAAGATGCTTTCCCCCACCTTTCGGATGAGCAGTTCTTC. The gene calls are TRBV4-3 and TRBJ2-1, with D hard to call. The germline gives CDR1 LGHNA, CDR2 YSLEER. V lost 0 bases and J 8 bases, leaving 20 bases between the germline ends. The CDR3 contains 17 residues.

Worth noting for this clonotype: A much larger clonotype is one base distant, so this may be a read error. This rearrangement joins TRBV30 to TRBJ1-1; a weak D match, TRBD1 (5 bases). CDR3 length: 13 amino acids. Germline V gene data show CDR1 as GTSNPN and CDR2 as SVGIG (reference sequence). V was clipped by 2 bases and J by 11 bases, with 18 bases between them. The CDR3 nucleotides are TGTGCCTGGAGTTGGGGACGGGTCGTTGGCGCTTTCTTT. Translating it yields CAWSWGRVVGAFF.

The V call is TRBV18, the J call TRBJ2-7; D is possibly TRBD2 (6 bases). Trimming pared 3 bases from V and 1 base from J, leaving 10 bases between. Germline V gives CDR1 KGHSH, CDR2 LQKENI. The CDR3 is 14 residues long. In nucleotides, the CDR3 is TGTGCCAGCTCACCGCGGGGCCAATCCTACGAGCAGTACTTC. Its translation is CASSPRGQSYEQYF. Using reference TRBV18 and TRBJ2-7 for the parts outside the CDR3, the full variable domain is NAGVMQNPRHLVRRRGQEARLRCSPMKGHSHVYWYRQLPEEGLKFMVYLQKENIIDESGMPKERFSAEFPKEGPSILRIQQVVRGDSAAYFCASSPRGQSYEQYFGPGTRLTVT.

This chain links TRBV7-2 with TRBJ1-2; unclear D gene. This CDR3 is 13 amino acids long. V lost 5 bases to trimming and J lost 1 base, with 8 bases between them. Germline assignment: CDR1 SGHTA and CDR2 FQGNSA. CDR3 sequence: CASSPTVNYGYTF. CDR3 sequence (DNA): TGTGCCAGCAGCCCGACGGTTAACTATGGCTACACCTTC. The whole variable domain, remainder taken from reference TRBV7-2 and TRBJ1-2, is GAGVSQSPSNKVTEKGKDVELRCDPISGHTALYWYRQSLGQGLEFLIYFQGNSAPDKSGLPSDRFSAERTGGSVSTLTIQRTQQEDSAVYLCASSPTVNYGYTFGSGTRLTVV.